Listed below are T cell receptor beta chains from one sample, sequenced in a study of blood T cell repertoires in COVID-19. Some clones are missing from TCRdb's copy, which holds only in-frame ones; the method was immunoSEQ multiplex PCR. The repertoire holds 130,000 to 150,000 clones, with about 90% as singletons. Material: PBMCs or T cells enriched from blood (not recorded which). These receptors all come from a man aged 60-69 years who had recovered from COVID-19. CDR3s include the opening cysteine and the closing phenylalanine or tryptophan. A D gene is named only where the DNA matches it firmly. Expanded clones are given a class, and other clones once, few, many or no size at all.

J gene,V gene,clone size,D gene,CDR3 protein,CDR3 DNA
TRBJ1-2,TRBV6-5,.,.,CASSYFPYSSNYGYTF,TGTGCCAGCAGTTACTTCCCATATAGCAGTAACTATGGCTACACCTTC
TRBJ1-3,TRBV20-1,.,TRBD1,CSASRDSRSGNTIYF,TGCAGTGCTAGTCGGGACAGTCGATCTGGAAACACCATATATTTT
TRBJ2-2,TRBV18,.,TRBD1,CASSHVPGQGPGSGELFF,TGTGCCAGCTCGCACGTCCCGGGACAGGGACCGGGGTCCGGGGAGCTGTTTTTT
TRBJ1-1,TRBV7-3,.,.,CASSTQGNTEAFF,TGTGCCAGCAGCACTCAGGGTAACACTGAAGCTTTCTTT
TRBJ2-7,TRBV7-6,.,TRBD2,CASSFGGGSSYEQYF,TGTGCCAGCAGCTTTGGCGGGGGGAGCTCCTACGAGCAGTACTTC
TRBJ1-1,TRBV12-3/TRBV12-4,.,TRBD1,CASSSGGKSAFF,TGTGCCAGCAGTTCAGGGGGCAAGTCGGCTTTCTTT
TRBJ1-5,TRBV5-5,.,.,CASSPREWSPAQHF,TGTGCCAGCAGCCCGAGGGAATGGTCGCCTGCCCAGCATTTT
TRBJ1-6,TRBV14,.,.,CASSQAPPGSPLHF,TGTGCCAGCAGCCAAGCTCCTCCCGGTTCACCCCTCCACTTT
TRBJ2-2,TRBV19,.,.,CASSVKTGPGAGELFF,TGTGCCAGTAGCGTGAAGACAGGCCCCGGGGCCGGGGAGCTGTTTTTT
TRBJ1-1,TRBV28,.,TRBD1,CASSLWTGGPMNTEAFF,TGTGCCAGCAGTTTATGGACAGGGGGCCCGATGAACACTGAAGCTTTCTTT
TRBJ2-7,TRBV7-2,.,TRBD2,CASSFGGRYEQYF,TGTGCCAGCAGCTTCGGGGGGAGATACGAGCAGTACTTC
TRBJ1-1,TRBV28,.,.,CASSLEDSPEAFF,TGTGCCAGCAGCCTTGAGGACAGCCCTGAAGCTTTCTTT
TRBJ2-7,TRBV21-1,.,.,CASSKAHDSGRSSYEQYF,TGTGCCAGCAGCAAAGCCCATGATAGCGGGAGGAGCTCCTACGAGCAGTACTTC
TRBJ1-4,TRBV24-1,few,.,CATSDFAGEKLFF,TGTGCCACCAGTGATTTCGCGGGTGAAAAACTGTTTTTT
TRBJ2-7,TRBV3-1/TRBV3-2,.,.,CASSRGYEQYF,TGTGCCAGCAGCCGAGGATACGAGCAGTACTTC
TRBJ2-1,TRBV10-3,.,TRBD2,CAISEPTSGSRNEQFF,TGTGCCATCAGTGAGCCGACTAGCGGGAGTAGAAATGAGCAGTTCTTC
TRBJ1-2,TRBV27,.,TRBD1,CASSRGQGPESGYTF,TGTGCCAGCAGTAGAGGACAGGGTCCCGAGTCTGGCTACACCTTC
TRBJ1-1,TRBV24-1,.,.,CATSDLRGTEAFF,TGTGCCACCAGTGATTTGCGGGGGACTGAAGCTTTCTTT
TRBJ1-2,TRBV28,few,TRBD1,CASSPPGQGLRGYTF,TGTGCCAGCAGCCCACCGGGACAGGGACTTCGGGGCTACACCTTC
TRBJ2-7,TRBV3-1/TRBV3-2,.,.,CASSQGRGISYEQYF,TGTGCCAGCAGCCAAGGGAGGGGTATCTCCTACGAGCAGTACTTC
TRBJ1-3,TRBV5-6,.,.,CASSRGTGGAAGNTIYF,TGTGCCAGCAGCCGGGGAACGGGGGGCGCGGCTGGAAACACCATATATTTT
TRBJ2-7,TRBV7-3,.,.,CASSLNPGEAYEQYF,TGTGCCAGCAGCTTAAATCCAGGGGAAGCCTACGAGCAGTACTTC
TRBJ1-1,TRBV14,.,.,CASSQVRTLNTEAFF,TGTGCCAGCAGCCAAGTTCGGACTTTGAACACTGAAGCTTTCTTT
TRBJ1-1,TRBV6-5,once,.,CASTHQGLNTEAFF,TGTGCCAGCACTCATCAGGGCCTAAACACTGAAGCTTTCTTT
TRBJ1-4,TRBV18,once,TRBD1,CASSLDRDPNEKLFF,TGTGCCAGCTCACTTGACAGGGACCCTAATGAAAAACTGTTTTTT
TRBJ2-1,TRBV29-1,.,TRBD2,CSVLSGTSYNEQFF,TGCAGCGTTCTTAGCGGGACCTCCTACAATGAGCAGTTCTTC
TRBJ2-7,TRBV19,.,TRBD1,CATSDRAETLREQYF,TGTGCCACCTCGGACAGGGCTGAGACCCTACGAGAGCAGTACTTC
TRBJ1-4,TRBV7-9,once,TRBD1,CASSFSGTGMEKLFF,TGTGCCAGCAGCTTCTCCGGGACAGGCATGGAAAAACTGTTTTTT
TRBJ2-2,TRBV28,.,.,CASSLKGMWGGSGELFF,TGTGCCAGCAGTTTAAAGGGGATGTGGGGCGGTTCCGGGGAGCTGTTTTTT
TRBJ2-1,TRBV9,.,TRBD1,CASSDRGTGDEQFF,TGTGCCAGCAGCGACAGGGGCACAGGGGATGAGCAGTTCTTC
TRBJ2-7,TRBV5-6,.,.,CASSFGSTAYEQYF,TGTGCCAGCAGCTTTGGCTCAACAGCCTACGAGCAGTACTTC
TRBJ2-5,TRBV6-5,.,TRBD1,CASRDRAWETQYF,TGTGCCAGTCGGGACAGGGCGTGGGAGACCCAGTACTTC
TRBJ2-7,TRBV27,.,TRBD1,CASSLWDSSYEQYF,TGTGCCAGCAGTCTATGGGACAGCTCCTACGAGCAGTACTTC
TRBJ1-1,TRBV6-7,.,.,CASSYSGRGPHLMNTEAFF,TGTGCCAGCAGTTACTCAGGGAGGGGACCCCATCTAATGAACACTGAAGCTTTCTTT
TRBJ2-5,TRBV24-1,.,TRBD1,CATSPPDRVETQYF,TGTGCCACCAGCCCCCCGGACAGGGTAGAGACCCAGTACTTC
TRBJ1-5,TRBV7-8,once,TRBD1,CASSPQGGLKPQHF,TGTGCCAGCAGCCCTCAGGGGGGTCTAAAGCCCCAGCATTTT
TRBJ2-1,TRBV7-3,.,TRBD1,CASSPQGASYNEQFF,TGTGCCAGCAGCCCTCAGGGGGCCTCCTACAATGAGCAGTTCTTC
TRBJ2-7,TRBV3-1/TRBV3-2,.,.,CASRQSGSYEQYF,TGTGCCAGCAGGCAATCGGGGAGTTACGAGCAGTACTTC
TRBJ1-3,TRBV6-1,.,.,CASSEAPAGNTIYF,TGTGCCAGCAGTGAAGCCCCGGCTGGAAACACCATATATTTT
TRBJ2-2,TRBV6-2/TRBV6-3,.,.,CASSFPSGANTGELFF,TGTGCCAGCAGTTTCCCCTCAGGCGCGAACACCGGGGAGCTGTTTTTT
TRBJ1-2,TRBV5-4,.,.,CASSFGQQNYGYTF,TGTGCCAGCAGCTTCGGACAGCAGAACTATGGCTACACCTTC
TRBJ2-4,TRBV19,.,.,CASSSPSSLAKNIQYF,TGTGCCAGTAGTTCCCCCTCTTCCTTAGCCAAAAACATTCAGTACTTC
TRBJ1-3,TRBV6-5,.,TRBD1,CATRDREGGNTIYF,TGTGCCACCCGAGACAGGGAAGGCGGAAACACCATATATTTT
TRBJ2-2,TRBV6-6,.,.,CASGSFGELFF,TGTGCCAGCGGTAGCTTCGGGGAGCTGTTTTTT
TRBJ1-6,TRBV2,.,.,CASSEKWETYNSPLHF,TGTGCCAGCAGTGAAAAGTGGGAGACTTATAATTCACCCCTCCACTTT
TRBJ1-5,TRBV7-2,.,TRBD1,CASSLVTGQPQHF,TGTGCCAGCAGCTTAGTGACAGGGCAGCCCCAGCATTTT